The 23 T cell receptor beta chains below all came from one sample that was sequenced in a study of blood T cells in healthy people across ages. It was with a sample-barcoded 5' primer and a J-beta primer mix that a second PCR of about 6 to 11 cycles was run. TCRdb re-derived calls from the 5' RACE reads in MiXCR, one entry per CDR3 protein. The profile covers about 1.1 million distinct CDR3 sequences, with more than 30% appearing a single time and around 13% taken by the ten largest. The specimen was blood. The receptors derive from a man younger than 35 in good health.

The V call is TRBV2, the J call TRBJ2-2; no clear D. The CDR3 contains 15 residues. Germline CDR1 is SNHLY and CDR2 is FYNNEI. V lost 4 bases and J lost 1, with 10 bases in between. The CDR3 region is CASSASTRNTGELFF. The CDR3 nucleotides read TGTGCCAGCAGTGCATCCACTCGGAACACCGGGGAGCTGTTTTTT.

This clonotype came up many times. V usage is TRBV10-3 and J usage is TRBJ2-3; 8 bases are a match to TRBD2. Germline assignment: CDR1 ENHRY and CDR2 SYGVKD. Unmatched junction bases numbered 8, after V lost 3 bases and J lost 0 bases. The CDR3 spans 17 residues. The CDR3 DNA is TGTGCCATCAGTGACCAGCGGGGGACATCTAGCACAGATACGCAGTATTTT. This gives the protein CAISDQRGTSSTDTQYF.

This clonotype was seen more than once but under ten times. This chain links TRBV20-1 with TRBJ2-1; 8 bases map to TRBD1. Germline assignment: CDR1 DFQATT and CDR2 SNEGSKA (reference sequence). Germline trimming cut 3 bases from V and 9 bases from J; bases unmatched to any gene: 16. This CDR3 spans 16 amino acids. The CDR3 protein is CSARDPQGGPRVEQFF. CDR3 bases: TGCAGTGCTAGGGATCCACAGGGGGGACCTCGCGTTGAGCAGTTCTTC.

The chain links TRBV7-2 to TRBJ1-2; TRBD1 matches 8 bases. The CDR3 has 15 amino acids. V was pared by 5 bases and J by 3 bases, with 8 bases of the junction left unmatched. CDR1 SGHTA and CDR2 FQGNSA come from the germline V gene. Here the CDR3 DNA reads TGTGCCAGCAGCCTGACCAGGGGGCGCGACTATGGCTACACCTTC. Amino acids: CASSLTRGRDYGYTF.

J is TRBJ2-2 and V is TRBV27, with a weak D call TRBD2 (6 bases). CDR3 size: 14 residues. The germline gives CDR1 MNHEY, CDR2 SMNVEV (reference sequence). Trimming removed 7 bases at V and 3 bases at J, with 12 bases between. The CDR3 bases are TGTGCCAGCAAGGGAGGCATAGACACCGGGGAGCTGTTTTTT. This translates into CASKGGIDTGELFF.

The rearrangement links TRBV11-1 to TRBJ2-3, with TRBD1 as a possible D gene (6 bases). Trimming took 3 bases from V and 6 from J, leaving 19 bases between them. CDR1 is SGHAT and CDR2 is FQDESV in the germline V gene (reference sequence). There are 16 residues in the CDR3. CDR3 bases: TGTGCCAGCAGCTTGACGACAGGCCACCCCAGGGATACGCAGTATTTT. It specifies CASSLTTGHPRDTQYF.

The chain couples TRBV15 to TRBJ2-4; the D gene is possibly TRBD1 (6 bases). V lost 3 bases, J lost 0 bases, and 12 bases lay in between. The CDR3 is 16 residues long. Germline CDR1 and CDR2: LNHNV and YYDKDF (reference sequence). CDR3 region: CATSRGQDPAKNIQYF. The CDR3 DNA follows: TGTGCCACCAGCAGGGGACAAGACCCAGCCAAAAACATTCAGTACTTC.

The rearrangement links TRBV12-3 or TRBV12-4 to TRBJ2-7; D gene unclear. The CDR3 runs 15 residues. V shed 3 bases and J shed 7 bases, with 19 bases lying between them. CDR3 loop: CASSFIAVARGEQYF. CDR3 DNA sequence: TGTGCCAGCAGTTTTATCGCGGTAGCAAGAGGTGAGCAGTACTTC.

This chain connects TRBV29-1 to TRBJ2-2; D call uncertain. The CDR3 contains 15 residues. V was clipped by 7 bases and J by 4 bases, with 19 bases between them. CDR1 is SQVTM and CDR2 is ANQGSEA in the germline V gene. As DNA, the CDR3 is TGCAGCGCCTCATCGGGCAGGAGTGTCACCGGGGAGCTGTTTTTT. Its protein product is CSASSGRSVTGELFF.

The chain is built from TRBV6-5 and TRBJ1-2, with no clear D. The CDR3 is made up of 13 amino acids. Germline lookup yields CDR1 MNHEY and CDR2 SVGAGI. V was clipped by 6 bases and J by 0 bases, with 8 bases between them. The CDR3 protein is CASSMVPNYGYTF. As DNA, the CDR3 is TGTGCCAGCAGCATGGTTCCTAACTATGGCTACACCTTC.

The chain joins TRBV7-2 to TRBJ1-4; D is ambiguous. CDR3 length: 15 residues. Germline V gene lookup returns CDR1 SGHTA and CDR2 FQGNSA. The germline V and J ends were trimmed by 2 bases and 4 bases, with 11 bases remaining between them. CDR3 region: CASSLPVGVNEKLFF. The CDR3 DNA reads as TGTGCCAGCAGCTTACCCGTGGGAGTTAATGAAAAACTGTTTTTT.

Concerning this clonotype: A much bigger clone sits one base away, suggesting this may be a read error. The chain couples TRBV29-1 to TRBJ2-3, with D perhaps given as TRBD1 or TRBD2 (7 bases each). There are 15 residues in the CDR3. Germline assignment: CDR1 SQVTM and CDR2 ANQGSEA. In DNA form, the CDR3 reads TGCAGCTCCAAAGGCGGGACAGCGGGGTCAGAGACGCAGTATTTT. This encodes CSSKGGTAGSETQYF.

The rearrangement joins TRBV5-1 to TRBJ2-3; 7 positions match TRBD1. The CDR3 runs to 17 residues. Per the germline V gene, CDR1 is SGHRS and CDR2 is YFSETQ. J was trimmed by 0 bases and V by 4 bases; bases with no gene match: 11. CDR3 bases: TGCGCCAGCAGCGTGGGAAATGACAGGGATAGCACAGATACGCAGTATTTT. Amino acids: CASSVGNDRDSTDTQYF.

This clonotype was picked up a small number of times. The chain combines TRBV14 with TRBJ1-4, with a tentative D call TRBD1 (5 bases). Trimming took 1 base from V and 4 from J, leaving 13 bases between them. This CDR3 comprises 16 residues. The V gene's germline CDR1 is SGHDN and CDR2 FVKESK. This CDR3 reads CASSQGDGRYNEKLFF. DNA for the CDR3: TGTGCCAGCAGCCAAGGGGACGGACGGTATAATGAAAAACTGTTTTTT. The whole variable domain, filled in from reference TRBV14 and TRBJ1-4, reads EAGVTQFPSHSVIEKGQTVTLRCDPISGHDNLYWYRRVMGKEIKFLLHFVKESKQDESGMPNNRFLAERTGGTYSTLKVQPAELEDSGVYFCASSQGDGRYNEKLFFGSGTQLSVL.

The chain uses TRBV7-2 and TRBJ1-1, with D perhaps matching TRBD1 (6 bases). V lost 5 bases, J lost 3 bases, and 13 bases lay in between. From germline, CDR1 is SGHTA and CDR2 FQGNSA. This CDR3 has 14 residues. The CDR3 region has the DNA TGTGCCAGCAGCATAGGACAGCTAGACACTGAAGCTTTCTTT. As protein: CASSIGQLDTEAFF. Variable domain in full (rest from reference TRBV7-2 and TRBJ1-1): GAGVSQSPSNKVTEKGKDVELRCDPISGHTALYWYRQSLGQGLEFLIYFQGNSAPDKSGLPSDRFSAERTGGSVSTLTIQRTQQEDSAVYLCASSIGQLDTEAFFGQGTRLTVV.

The V and J genes are TRBV6-5 and TRBJ1-2; D call uncertain. This CDR3 has 15 residues. Deletions cut 6 bases from V and 1 base from J, with 15 bases between. CDR1 MNHEY and CDR2 SVGAGI come from the germline V gene. As DNA, the CDR3 is TGTGCCAGCAGCCCGCGCGCCGACGGTAACTATGGCTACACCTTC. Its translation is CASSPRADGNYGYTF.

The chain is built from TRBV6-2 or TRBV6-3 and TRBJ1-4; no clear D gene. The germline gives CDR1 MNHEY, CDR2 SVGEGT. The CDR3 length is 15 residues. The V end was cut by 2 bases, the J end by 8 bases, with 15 bases between. The CDR3 loop reads CASSYGQPSEEKLFF. CDR3 bases: TGTGCCAGCAGTTACGGGCAGCCTAGTGAGGAAAAACTGTTTTTT.

This clonotype was seen only a few times. The chain carries TRBV2 and TRBJ2-2, with TRBD1 identical over 11 bases. The J segment lost 5 bases and the V segment lost 1 base, leaving 21 bases of the junction unmatched. Looked up from germline, CDR1 is SNHLY and CDR2 is FYNNEI. The CDR3 sequence is 22 residues long. CDR3 sequence reads: CASSEELFPGQGAQKGTGELFF. The CDR3, as DNA: TGTGCCAGCAGTGAAGAGCTCTTTCCCGGACAGGGGGCGCAAAAAGGGACCGGGGAGCTGTTTTTT.

This clonotype was counted only a few times. Written as DNA, the CDR3 is TGTGCCAGCAGCGTAGCCCCCACAGGAGACTACGAGCAGTACTTC. It yields the protein CASSVAPTGDYEQYF. This chain joins TRBV9 and TRBJ2-7, with a weak D call TRBD1 (5 bases). Trimming stripped 0 bases from V and 3 bases from J, with 13 bases between. CDR1 and CDR2 from the germline V gene are SGDLS and YYNGEE. The CDR3 is 15 amino acids.

The V call is TRBV27, the J call TRBJ1-2; TRBD1 is a possible D gene (5 bases). Germline lookup yields CDR1 MNHEY and CDR2 SMNVEV (reference sequence). Trimming took 6 bases from V and 8 from J, leaving 19 bases between them. There are 14 residues in the CDR3. CDR3 nucleotides: TGTGCCAGCAGGATGGGGGGGAGCCTCTTGGGCTACACCTTC. It is translated as CASRMGGSLLGYTF.

The chain is built from TRBV7-9 and TRBJ2-3; 10 bases are a match to TRBD1. The V segment lost 5 bases and the J segment 0 bases; nucleotides outside the gene matches: 5. This CDR3 is built from 16 residues. Germline CDR1 is SEHNR and CDR2 is FQNEAQ (reference sequence). CDR3: CASSARQGASTDTQYF. The CDR3 DNA is TGTGCCAGCAGCGCAAGACAGGGGGCTAGCACAGATACGCAGTATTTT.

The DNA of the CDR3 is TGCGCCAGCAGCCCCCGCGGGGGGGCTATCGACAATGAGCAGTTCTTC. Encoded protein: CASSPRGGAIDNEQFF. This chain joins TRBV4-1 and TRBJ2-1; 9 bases are shared with TRBD2. The CDR3 length is 16 residues. J was trimmed by 5 bases and V by 4 bases; bases with no gene match: 9. Germline CDR1 and CDR2: MGHRA and YSYEKL.

The chain recombines TRBV6-5 with TRBJ2-3, with D possibly TRBD2 on 6 matching bases. V was pared by 2 bases and J by 4 bases, with 10 bases between. Germline lookup yields CDR1 MNHEY and CDR2 SVGAGI. The CDR3 extends over 14 amino acids. The CDR3 region is CASSYGGGPDTQYF. The CDR3 DNA sequence: TGTGCCAGCAGTTACGGAGGAGGGCCAGATACGCAGTATTTT.